This note documents a single T cell receptor beta chain sequence. This sample stems from a study of OX40 agonist ivuxolimab in advanced cancers. Study-wide context: Patients were treated with ivuxolimab, an agonistic anti-OX40 (CD134) antibody. Previous treatment with anti-PD-1, anti-PD-L1 or anti-CTLA-4 therapy was allowed; under 50% had received some. Partial responses were observed in three patients, of whom one had hepatocellular carcinoma and two had cutaneous melanoma.

CDR3 length equals 13 residues. Per the germline V gene, CDR1 is LNHDA and CDR2 is SQIVND (reference sequence). Trimming left V 3 bases short and J 3 bases short, with 6 bases between. On cycle 4 day 1 and cycle 7 day 1, as well as at baseline, blood was sampled. TCRdb's table, derived via immunoSEQ multiplex PCR, lists solely in-frame clones and lacks some. This table holds tens of thousands of clones, about 93% found once. This sequence joins TRBV19 and TRBJ2-1; D gene uncertain. The sequencing here drew on CD4+ or CD8+ T cells sorted from blood, taken in a trial of the OX40 agonist ivuxolimab. This sequence originates from an adult with an advanced solid tumor such as melanoma, head and neck, liver or kidney cancer. The CDR3 nucleotides read TGTGCCAGTAGTATTGCCAACTACAATGAGCAGTTCTTC. The encoded protein is CASSIANYNEQFF. The full variable domain, its missing parts supplied by reference TRBV19 and TRBJ2-1, is DGGITQSPKYLFRKEGQNVTLSCEQNLNHDAMYWYRQDPGQGLRLIYYSQIVNDFQKGDIAEGYSVSREKKESFPLTVTSAQKNPTAFYLCASSIANYNEQFFGPGTRLTVL.